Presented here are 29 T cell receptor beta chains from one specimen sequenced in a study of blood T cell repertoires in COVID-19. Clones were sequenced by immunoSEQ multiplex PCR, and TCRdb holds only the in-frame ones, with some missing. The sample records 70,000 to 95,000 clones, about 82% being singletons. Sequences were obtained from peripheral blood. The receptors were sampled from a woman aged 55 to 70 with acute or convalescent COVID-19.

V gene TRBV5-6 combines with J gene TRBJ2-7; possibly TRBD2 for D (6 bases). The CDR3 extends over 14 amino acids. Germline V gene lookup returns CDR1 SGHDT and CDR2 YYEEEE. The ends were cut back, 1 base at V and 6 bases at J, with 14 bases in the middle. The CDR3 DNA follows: TGTGCCAGCAGCTTGAGGGTTTTGGGAGGCGAGCAGTACTTC. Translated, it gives CASSLRVLGGEQYF.

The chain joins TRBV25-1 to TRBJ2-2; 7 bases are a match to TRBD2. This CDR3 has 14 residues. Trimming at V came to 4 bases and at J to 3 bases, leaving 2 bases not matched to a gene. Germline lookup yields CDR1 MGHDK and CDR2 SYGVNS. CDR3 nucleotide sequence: TGTGCCAGCAGTGCTAGCGGTTACACCGGGGAGCTGTTTTTT. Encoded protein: CASSASGYTGELFF.

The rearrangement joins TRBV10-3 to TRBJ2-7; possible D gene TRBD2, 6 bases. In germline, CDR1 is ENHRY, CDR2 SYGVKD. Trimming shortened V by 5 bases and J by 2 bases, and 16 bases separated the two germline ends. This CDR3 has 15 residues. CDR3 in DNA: TGTGCCATCAGTCACGATAGTGGCGGGGCCTACGAGCAGTACTTC. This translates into CAISHDSGGAYEQYF.

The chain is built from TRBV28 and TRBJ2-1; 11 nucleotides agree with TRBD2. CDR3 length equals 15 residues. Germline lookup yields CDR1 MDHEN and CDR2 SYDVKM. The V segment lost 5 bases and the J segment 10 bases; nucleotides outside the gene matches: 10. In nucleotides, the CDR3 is TGTGCCAGCAGTCTACTTAGCGGGGGGGCAAGGGAGCAGTTCTTC. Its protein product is CASSLLSGGAREQFF.

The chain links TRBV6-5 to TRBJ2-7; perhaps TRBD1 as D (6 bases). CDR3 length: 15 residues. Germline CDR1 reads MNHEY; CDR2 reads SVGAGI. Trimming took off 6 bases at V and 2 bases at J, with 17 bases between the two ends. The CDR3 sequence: CASRRDITTAYEQYF. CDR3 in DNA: TGTGCCAGCAGAAGGGACATTACTACGGCCTACGAGCAGTACTTC.

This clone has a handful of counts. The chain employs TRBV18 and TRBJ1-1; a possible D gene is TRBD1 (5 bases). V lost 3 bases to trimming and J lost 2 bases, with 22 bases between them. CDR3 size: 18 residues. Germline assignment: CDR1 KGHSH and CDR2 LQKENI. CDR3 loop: CASSPTGGVRGINTEAFF. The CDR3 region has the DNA TGTGCCAGCTCACCTACCGGCGGGGTACGGGGGATAAACACTGAAGCTTTCTTT.

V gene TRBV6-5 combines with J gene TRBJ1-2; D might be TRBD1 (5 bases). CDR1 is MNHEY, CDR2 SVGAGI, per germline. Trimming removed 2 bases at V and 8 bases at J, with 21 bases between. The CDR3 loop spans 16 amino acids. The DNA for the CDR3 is TGTGCCAGCAGTTACGATTCTGGGGGGGGTAGCAGGGGCTACACCTTC. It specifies CASSYDSGGGSRGYTF.

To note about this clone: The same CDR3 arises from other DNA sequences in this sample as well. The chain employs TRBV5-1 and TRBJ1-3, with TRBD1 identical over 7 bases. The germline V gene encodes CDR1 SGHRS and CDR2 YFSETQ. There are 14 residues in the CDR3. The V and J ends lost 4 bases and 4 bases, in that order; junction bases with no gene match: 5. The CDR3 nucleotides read TGCGCCAGCAGCCTCGGGACAGACGGAAACACCATATATTTT. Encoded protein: CASSLGTDGNTIYF.

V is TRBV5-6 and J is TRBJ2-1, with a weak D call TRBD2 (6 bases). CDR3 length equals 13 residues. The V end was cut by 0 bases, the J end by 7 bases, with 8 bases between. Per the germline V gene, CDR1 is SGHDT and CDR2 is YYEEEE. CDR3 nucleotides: TGTGCCAGCAGCTTGGGAGGGAGGAATGAGCAGTTCTTC. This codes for CASSLGGRNEQFF.

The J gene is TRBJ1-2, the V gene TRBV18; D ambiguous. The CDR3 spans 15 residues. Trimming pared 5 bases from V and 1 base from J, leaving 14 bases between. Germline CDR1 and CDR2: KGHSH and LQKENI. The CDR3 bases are TGTGCCAGCTCAAACTACGATGGCTTTAACTATGGCTACACCTTC. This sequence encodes CASSNYDGFNYGYTF.

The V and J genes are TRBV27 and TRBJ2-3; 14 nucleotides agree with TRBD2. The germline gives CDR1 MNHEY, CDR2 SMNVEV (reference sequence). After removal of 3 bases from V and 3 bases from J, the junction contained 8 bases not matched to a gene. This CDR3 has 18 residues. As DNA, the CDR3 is TGTGCCAGCAGTTTCAGACTAGCGGGGGGGCGATCAACAGATACGCAGTATTTT. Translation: CASSFRLAGGRSTDTQYF.

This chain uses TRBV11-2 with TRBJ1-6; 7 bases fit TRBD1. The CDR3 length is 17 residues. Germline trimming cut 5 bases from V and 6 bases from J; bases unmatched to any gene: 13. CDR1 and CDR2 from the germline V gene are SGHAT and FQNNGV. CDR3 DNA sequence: TGTGCCAGCAGCCCGGGCGGACAGGCCCGACTTAATTCACCCCTCCACTTT. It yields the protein CASSPGGQARLNSPLHF.

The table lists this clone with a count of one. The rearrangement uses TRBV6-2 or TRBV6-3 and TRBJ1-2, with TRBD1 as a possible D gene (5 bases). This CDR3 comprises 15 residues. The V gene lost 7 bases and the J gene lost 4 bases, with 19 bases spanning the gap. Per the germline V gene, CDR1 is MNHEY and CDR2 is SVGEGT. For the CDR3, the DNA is TGTGCCAGCACTTATACGACAGTAAAATCCTATGGCTACACCTTC. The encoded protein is CASTYTTVKSYGYTF.

As DNA, the CDR3 is TGTGCCAGCTCACAACGGACAGGGCCCTACAATGAGCAGTTCTTC. Amino acid sequence: CASSQRTGPYNEQFF. The V gene is TRBV18, the J gene TRBJ2-1; 8 bases fit TRBD1. The germline CDR1 and CDR2 sequences are KGHSH and LQKENI. The V segment lost 4 bases and the J segment 2 bases; nucleotides outside the gene matches: 4. The CDR3 contains 15 residues.

Here the CDR3 reads CASSATTGQPQHF. The CDR3, as DNA: TGTGCCAGCAGCGCTACTACAGGGCAGCCCCAGCATTTT. The chain employs TRBV9 and TRBJ1-5; D may be TRBD1 (6 bases). V was shortened by 3 bases and J by 7 bases, with 11 bases between the two germline ends. Germline CDR1 SGDLS, CDR2 YYNGEE. The CDR3 sequence is 13 residues long.

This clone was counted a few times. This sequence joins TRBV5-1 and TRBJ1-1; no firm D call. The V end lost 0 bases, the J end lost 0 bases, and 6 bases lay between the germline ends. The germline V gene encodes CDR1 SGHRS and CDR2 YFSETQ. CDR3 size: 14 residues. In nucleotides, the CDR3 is TGCGCCAGCAGCTTGGGCGGATTGAACACTGAAGCTTTCTTT. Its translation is CASSLGGLNTEAFF.

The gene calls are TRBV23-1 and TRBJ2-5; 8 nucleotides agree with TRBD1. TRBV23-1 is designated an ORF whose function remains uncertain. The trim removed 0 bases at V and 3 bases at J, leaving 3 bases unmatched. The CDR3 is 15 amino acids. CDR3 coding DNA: TGCGCCAGCAGTCAATCGGGGACAGGAGAAGAGACCCAGTACTTC. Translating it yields CASSQSGTGEETQYF.

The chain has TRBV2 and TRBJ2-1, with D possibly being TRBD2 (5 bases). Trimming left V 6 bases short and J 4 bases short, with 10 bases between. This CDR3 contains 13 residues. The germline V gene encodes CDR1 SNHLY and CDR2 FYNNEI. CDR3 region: CASRRVRYNEQFF. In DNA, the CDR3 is TGTGCCAGCAGGCGGGTGCGTTACAATGAGCAGTTCTTC.

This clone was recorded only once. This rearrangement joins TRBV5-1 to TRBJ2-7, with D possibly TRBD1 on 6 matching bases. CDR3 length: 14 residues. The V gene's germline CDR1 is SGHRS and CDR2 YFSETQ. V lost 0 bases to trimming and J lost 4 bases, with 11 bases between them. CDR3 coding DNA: TGCGCCAGCAGCTTGGCACAGGGCGAGTACGAGCAGTACTTC. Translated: CASSLAQGEYEQYF.

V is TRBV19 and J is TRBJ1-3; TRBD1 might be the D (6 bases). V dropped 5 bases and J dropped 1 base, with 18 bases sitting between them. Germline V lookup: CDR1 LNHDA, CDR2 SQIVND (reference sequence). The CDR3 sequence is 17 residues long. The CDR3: CASSARITGTSGNTIYF. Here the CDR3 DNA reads TGTGCCAGTAGTGCTCGAATTACAGGGACATCTGGAAACACCATATATTTT.

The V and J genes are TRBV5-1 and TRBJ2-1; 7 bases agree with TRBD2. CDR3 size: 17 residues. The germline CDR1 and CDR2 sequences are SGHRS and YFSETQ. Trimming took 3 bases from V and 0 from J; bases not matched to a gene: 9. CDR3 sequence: CASSYASGGSSYNEQFF. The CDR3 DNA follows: TGCGCCAGCAGCTACGCCAGCGGCGGGAGCTCCTACAATGAGCAGTTCTTC.

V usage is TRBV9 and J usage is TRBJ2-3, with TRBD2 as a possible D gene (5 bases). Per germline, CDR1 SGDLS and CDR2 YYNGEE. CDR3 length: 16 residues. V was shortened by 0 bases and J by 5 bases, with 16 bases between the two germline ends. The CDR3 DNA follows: TGTGCCAGCAGCGTAGATGCTAGCCGGGCCAAAGATACGCAGTATTTT. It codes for CASSVDASRAKDTQYF.

CDR3 residues: CASSPEGARRGYTF. In nucleotides, the CDR3 is TGTGCCAGCTCACCAGAGGGGGCGAGGCGAGGCTACACCTTC. The V call is TRBV18, the J call TRBJ1-2; TRBD1 matches at 7 bases. CDR3 length: 14 amino acids. Germline trimming cut 2 bases from V and 8 bases from J; bases unmatched to any gene: 8. The germline V gene has CDR1 KGHSH and CDR2 LQKENI.

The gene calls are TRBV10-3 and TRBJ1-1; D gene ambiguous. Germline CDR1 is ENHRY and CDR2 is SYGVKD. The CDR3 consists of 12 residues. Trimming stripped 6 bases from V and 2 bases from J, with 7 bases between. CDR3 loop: CAISRGNTEAFF. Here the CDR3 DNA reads TGTGCCATCAGCCGGGGAAACACTGAAGCTTTCTTT.

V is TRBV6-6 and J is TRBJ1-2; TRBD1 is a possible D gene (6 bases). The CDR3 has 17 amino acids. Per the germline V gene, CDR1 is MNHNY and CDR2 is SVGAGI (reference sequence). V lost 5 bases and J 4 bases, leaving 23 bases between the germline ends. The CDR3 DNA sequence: TGTGCCAGCAGTCCTGACAGGAAGAACCCAAGGGGCTATGGCTACACCTTC. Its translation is CASSPDRKNPRGYGYTF.

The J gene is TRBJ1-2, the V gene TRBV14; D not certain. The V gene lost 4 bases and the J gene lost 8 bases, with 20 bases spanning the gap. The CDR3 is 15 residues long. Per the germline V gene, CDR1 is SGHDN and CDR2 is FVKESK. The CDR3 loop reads CASSPSVWGGQGYTF. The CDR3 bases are TGTGCCAGCAGCCCCTCCGTCTGGGGAGGGCAAGGCTACACCTTC.

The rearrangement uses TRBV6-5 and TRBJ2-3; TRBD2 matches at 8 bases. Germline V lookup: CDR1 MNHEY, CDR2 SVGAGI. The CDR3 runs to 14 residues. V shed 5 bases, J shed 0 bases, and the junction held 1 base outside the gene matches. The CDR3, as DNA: TGTGCCAGCAGTCAGCGGGAGAGCACAGATACGCAGTATTTT. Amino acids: CASSQRESTDTQYF.

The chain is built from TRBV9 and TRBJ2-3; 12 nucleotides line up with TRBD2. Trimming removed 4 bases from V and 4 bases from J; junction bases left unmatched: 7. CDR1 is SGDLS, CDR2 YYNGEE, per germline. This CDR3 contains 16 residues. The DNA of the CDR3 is TGTGCCAGCAGCCTCCTAGCGGGGGGGCCCCCAGATACGCAGTATTTT. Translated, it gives CASSLLAGGPPDTQYF. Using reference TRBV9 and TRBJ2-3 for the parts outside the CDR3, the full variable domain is DSGVTQTPKHLITATGQRVTLRCSPRSGDLSVYWYQQSLDQGLQFLIQYYNGEERAKGNILERFSAQQFPDLHSELNLSSLELGDSALYFCASSLLAGGPPDTQYFGPGTRLTVL.

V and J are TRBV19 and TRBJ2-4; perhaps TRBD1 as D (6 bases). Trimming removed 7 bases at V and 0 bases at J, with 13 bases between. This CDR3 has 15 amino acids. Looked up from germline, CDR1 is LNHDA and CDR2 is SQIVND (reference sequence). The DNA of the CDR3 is TGTGCCAGTAACCGAGGACAGTTAGCCAAAAACATTCAGTACTTC. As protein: CASNRGQLAKNIQYF.